Each of the 9 T cell receptor beta chains below was sequenced from the same sample in a study of Tregs in tolerant kidney transplant recipients. Recipient PBMCs carried a CFSE label and met irradiated graft donor PBMCs for five to seven days before FACS sorting. These receptors are not linked to any known antigen. Data came from immunoSEQ multiplex PCR; TCRdb stores just in-frame clones and leaves some out. The table shows about 8,300 clones, with 34% occurring only once. Sequenced material: CD8+ T cells from blood cultured with allogeneic cells, taken before the transplant. These receptors were obtained from a human patient who received a combined kidney and bone marrow transplant.

The chain uses TRBV30 and TRBJ2-2, with D possibly TRBD2 on 6 matching bases. V lost 1 base, J lost 5 bases, and 8 bases lay in between. The CDR3 spans 13 residues. CDR1 is GTSNPN, CDR2 SVGIG, per germline (reference sequence). The CDR3: CAWSGGGTGELFF. The CDR3 DNA sequence: TGTGCCTGGAGTGGTGGGGGGACCGGGGAGCTGTTTTTT.

The CDR3 nucleotides read TGTGCCAGCAGCCCCCTCCAAATCGCGGGGATGGGAGAGACCCAGTACTTC. As protein: CASSPLQIAGMGETQYF. This chain links TRBV27 with TRBJ2-5, with D possibly matching TRBD2 (6 bases). This CDR3 has 17 residues. Trimming took off 6 bases at V and 4 bases at J, with 24 bases between the two ends. Per germline, CDR1 MNHEY and CDR2 SMNVEV (reference sequence).

The CDR3 DNA sequence: TGTGCCAGCAGTTACACCATAACAGGGCTAGAGACCCAGTACTTC. It codes for CASSYTITGLETQYF. V and J are TRBV6-5 and TRBJ2-5; TRBD1 is a possible D gene (6 bases). The CDR3 spans 15 residues. Germline V CDR1 and CDR2: MNHEY, SVGAGI. The V and J ends lost 2 bases and 4 bases respectively, with 14 bases between them.

The chain employs TRBV6-1 and TRBJ2-7; 9 bases line up with TRBD2. The CDR3 length is 15 residues. Germline V lookup: CDR1 MNHNS, CDR2 SASEGT. The trim removed 2 bases at V and 6 bases at J, leaving 8 bases unmatched. CDR3 amino acids: CASSEWLAGMLEQYF. CDR3 bases: TGTGCCAGCAGTGAATGGCTAGCGGGGATGCTCGAGCAGTACTTC.

For the CDR3, the DNA is TGTGCCAGCAGCTTCGGACAGGTTGGTTACGAGCAGTACTTC. Amino acid sequence: CASSFGQVGYEQYF. The rearrangement links TRBV7-8 to TRBJ2-7; TRBD1 matches at 7 bases. The CDR3 is 14 residues long. Germline V gene lookup returns CDR1 SGHVS and CDR2 FQNEAQ. The J segment lost 4 bases and the V segment lost 3 bases, leaving 6 bases of the junction unmatched.

In this sample, this clone is medium-sized. The rearrangement links TRBV27 to TRBJ2-1; 7 bases line up with TRBD1. Looked up from germline, CDR1 is MNHEY and CDR2 is SMNVEV (reference sequence). Trimming took 9 bases from V and 0 from J; bases not matched to a gene: 17. The CDR3 extends over 18 amino acids. The CDR3 protein is CASGPILARGISYNEQFF. The CDR3 DNA reads TGTGCCAGTGGCCCGATCCTAGCCAGGGGGATCTCCTACAATGAGCAGTTCTTC.

The CDR3 DNA reads TGTGCCAGCAGCCACGGGACAGGGGAGGGTCAGCCCCAGCATTTT. As protein: CASSHGTGEGQPQHF. The chain carries TRBV4-2 and TRBJ1-5, with TRBD1 identical over 10 bases. Trimming at V came to 3 bases and at J to 6 bases, leaving 5 bases not matched to a gene. In germline, CDR1 is LGHNA, CDR2 YNFKEQ. The CDR3 spans 15 residues.

This clone was found a few times. This chain uses TRBV9 with TRBJ2-7; 12 bases are shared with TRBD2. This CDR3 is built from 18 residues. Looked up from germline, CDR1 is SGDLS and CDR2 is YYNGEE. V dropped 0 bases and J dropped 4; count of bases not matched to a gene: 11. The CDR3 here is CASSVAPSGRDLRYEQYF. The CDR3 region has the DNA TGTGCCAGCAGCGTAGCTCCTAGCGGGAGGGATCTACGGTACGAGCAGTACTTC.

V usage is TRBV2 and J usage is TRBJ1-1; 8 bases agree with TRBD1. The CDR3 sequence is 17 residues long. The germline gives CDR1 SNHLY, CDR2 FYNNEI. Trimming removed 0 bases from V and 6 bases from J; junction bases left unmatched: 12. The CDR3 loop reads CASSEARSDREIAEAFF. In DNA form, the CDR3 reads TGTGCCAGCAGTGAAGCGCGATCGGACAGGGAAATCGCTGAAGCTTTCTTT.